This is a list of T cell receptor beta chains from one sample in a study of cytomegalovirus exposure and HLA in healthy donors. Measured with immunoSEQ multiplex PCR; TCRdb has only the in-frame clones, and not every one. The data hold under 200,000 clones, with 84% observed a single time. The sample consisted of PBMCs. These TCRs come from a man aged 25 to 40 in good health and CMV-seronegative. CDR3s include the opening cysteine and the closing phenylalanine or tryptophan. The D gene is left open where the match is weak. The size field is filled for only some rows; it gives once, few, many or a size class.

D gene	J gene	CDR3 length	clone size	V gene	CDR3 protein	CDR3 DNA
.	TRBJ2-5	15	.	TRBV6-5	CAIKRAEAAQETQYF	TGTGCCATAAAGAGGGCTGAAGCCGCACAAGAGACCCAGTACTTC
TRBD2	TRBJ2-1	15	few	TRBV7-3	CASSLIAGTYNEQFF	TGTGCCAGCAGCCTTATAGCGGGAACCTACAATGAGCAGTTCTTC
.	TRBJ1-1	12	.	TRBV28	CASSFSVTEAFF	TGTGCCAGCAGTTTTTCGGTTACTGAAGCTTTCTTT
TRBD1	TRBJ1-1	14	.	TRBV2	CASNAGTGGTEAFF	TGTGCCAGCAACGCGGGGACAGGGGGGACTGAAGCTTTCTTT
.	TRBJ1-5	17	once	TRBV19	CASSMSPDKALNQPQHF	TGTGCCAGTAGTATGAGCCCAGACAAGGCTCTCAATCAGCCCCAGCATTTT
.	TRBJ2-2	15	.	TRBV4-3	CASSLDANRDGELFF	TGCGCCAGCAGCCTCGATGCCAACAGGGACGGGGAGCTGTTTTTT
TRBD1	TRBJ1-6	13	.	TRBV9	CASSVATGGPLHF	TGTGCCAGCAGCGTAGCTACAGGGGGACCCCTCCACTTT
.	TRBJ2-7	16	.	TRBV5-5	CASSLHPEGLSYEQYF	TGTGCCAGCAGCCTCCATCCGGAGGGCCTGTCCTACGAGCAGTACTTC
.	TRBJ1-1	15	.	TRBV4-3	CASSQGMGLGTEAFF	TGCGCCAGCAGCCAAGGGATGGGACTGGGCACTGAAGCTTTCTTT
TRBD1	TRBJ2-1	19	.	TRBV7-9	CASSLGAGTGGKMWNEQFF	TGTGCCAGCAGCTTAGGGGCCGGGACAGGGGGCAAGATGTGGAATGAGCAGTTCTTC
.	TRBJ2-7	17	.	TRBV7-9	CASTYSPRGSNSYEQYF	TGTGCCAGCACGTACTCCCCGCGGGGTAGCAACTCCTACGAGCAGTACTTC
.	TRBJ1-5	12	.	TRBV7-9	CSSSFGNQPQHF	TGTTCCAGCAGCTTCGGCAATCAGCCCCAGCATTTT
TRBD1	TRBJ2-2	18	.	TRBV11-3	CASSLGTGENGGTGELFF	TGTGCCAGCAGCTTGGGGACAGGGGAGAATGGGGGCACCGGGGAGCTGTTTTTT
.	TRBJ2-1	15	.	TRBV9	CASSPLQGPGNEQFF	TGTGCCAGCAGCCCCCTGCAAGGCCCCGGGAATGAGCAGTTCTTC
.	TRBJ2-5	12	.	TRBV12-5	CASGLGAETQYF	TGTGCTAGTGGTTTGGGGGCTGAGACCCAGTACTTC
TRBD2	TRBJ2-1	18	.	TRBV18	CASSPGLAGRVFYNEQFF	TGTGCCAGCTCACCGGGACTAGCGGGGAGAGTTTTCTACAATGAGCAGTTCTTC
TRBD2	TRBJ2-3	14	once	TRBV19	CASTGLAGGDTQYF	TGTGCCAGTACAGGACTAGCGGGGGGAGATACGCAGTATTTT
.	TRBJ1-5	16	.	TRBV2	CASSESTMAGYQPQHF	TGTGCCAGCAGCGAAAGTACAATGGCGGGGTACCAGCCCCAGCATTTT
.	TRBJ2-7	13	.	TRBV2	CASSEDLGDEQYF	TGTGCCAGCAGTGAAGACCTGGGAGACGAGCAGTACTTC
.	TRBJ2-2	14	.	TRBV2	CASSEVGVTGELFF	TGTGCCAGCAGTGAAGTCGGGGTCACCGGGGAGCTGTTTTTT
.	TRBJ2-2	15	.	TRBV7-2	CASSQRTPNTGELFF	TGTGCCAGCAGCCAGAGGACACCGAACACCGGGGAGCTGTTTTTT
.	TRBJ1-1	14	.	TRBV15	CATSRAELNTEAFF	TGTGCCACCAGCAGGGCAGAACTGAACACTGAAGCTTTCTTT
.	TRBJ2-6	17	.	TRBV7-9	CASSLAPPGPGANVLTF	TGTGCCAGCAGCTTAGCCCCCCCAGGCCCTGGGGCCAACGTCCTGACTTTC
.	TRBJ1-1	15	few	TRBV10-1	CASSELGRKDTEAFF	TGCGCCAGCAGTGAGTTGGGGAGGAAGGACACTGAAGCTTTCTTT
.	TRBJ1-1	15	.	TRBV5-1	CASSLTLQTNTEAFF	TGCGCCAGCAGCTTGACCTTACAGACGAACACTGAAGCTTTCTTT
.	TRBJ1-5	16	.	TRBV21-1	CASSKGRDRDGQPQHF	TGTGCCAGCAGCAAAGGGAGGGACAGGGACGGGCAGCCCCAGCATTTT